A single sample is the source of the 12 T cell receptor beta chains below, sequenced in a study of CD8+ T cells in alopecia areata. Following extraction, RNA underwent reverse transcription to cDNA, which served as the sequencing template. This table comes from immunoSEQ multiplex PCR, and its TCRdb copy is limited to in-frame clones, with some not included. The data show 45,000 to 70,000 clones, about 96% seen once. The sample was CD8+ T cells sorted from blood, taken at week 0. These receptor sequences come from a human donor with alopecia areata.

In nucleotides, the CDR3 is TGTGCCAGCAGCTTAGTAGGTAGGGGGAAACCCTACAATGAGCAGTTCTTC. It is translated as CASSLVGRGKPYNEQFF. The J gene is TRBJ2-1, the V gene TRBV7-2; tentatively, D is TRBD1 (6 bases). CDR1 is SGHTA and CDR2 is FQGNSA in the germline V gene. This CDR3 is 17 amino acids long. V dropped 1 base and J dropped 2 bases, with 15 bases sitting between them.

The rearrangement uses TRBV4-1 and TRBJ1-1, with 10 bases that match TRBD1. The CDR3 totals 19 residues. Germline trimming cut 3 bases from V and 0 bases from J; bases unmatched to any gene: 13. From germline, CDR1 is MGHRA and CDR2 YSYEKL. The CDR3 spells CASSQRDRGGMVVNTEAFF. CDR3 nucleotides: TGCGCCAGCAGCCAGCGGGACAGGGGAGGAATGGTAGTGAACACTGAAGCTTTCTTT.

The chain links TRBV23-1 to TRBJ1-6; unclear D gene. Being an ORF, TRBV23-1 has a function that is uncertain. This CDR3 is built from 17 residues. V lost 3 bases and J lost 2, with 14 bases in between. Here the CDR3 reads CASSHVTALAYNSPLHF. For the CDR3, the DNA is TGCGCCAGCAGTCACGTTACAGCTTTAGCCTATAATTCACCCCTCCACTTT.

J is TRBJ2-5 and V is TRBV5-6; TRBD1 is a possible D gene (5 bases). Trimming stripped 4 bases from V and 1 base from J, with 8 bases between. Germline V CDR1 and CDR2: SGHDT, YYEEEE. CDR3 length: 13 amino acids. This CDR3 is CASSVDTQETQYF. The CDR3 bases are TGTGCCAGCAGCGTGGACACCCAAGAGACCCAGTACTTC. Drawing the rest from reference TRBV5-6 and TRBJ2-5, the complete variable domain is DAGVTQSPTHLIKTRGQQVTLRCSPKSGHDTVSWYQQALGQGPQFIFQYYEEEERQRGNFPDRFSGHQFPNYSSELNVNALLLGDSALYLCASSVDTQETQYFGPGTRLLVL.

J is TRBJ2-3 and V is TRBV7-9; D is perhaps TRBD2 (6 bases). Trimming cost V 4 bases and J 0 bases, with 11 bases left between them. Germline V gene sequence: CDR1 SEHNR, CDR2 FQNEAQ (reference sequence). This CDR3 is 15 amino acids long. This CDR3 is CASSSTGLSTDTQYF. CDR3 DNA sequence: TGTGCCAGCAGCTCAACGGGACTCAGCACAGATACGCAGTATTTT.

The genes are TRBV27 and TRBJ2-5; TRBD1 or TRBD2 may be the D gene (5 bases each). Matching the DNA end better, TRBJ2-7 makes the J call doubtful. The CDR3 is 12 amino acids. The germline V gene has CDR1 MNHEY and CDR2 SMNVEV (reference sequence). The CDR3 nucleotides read TGTGCCAGCAGTTTGCCCGGGACCGAGCAGTACTTC. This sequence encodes CASSLPGTEQYF.

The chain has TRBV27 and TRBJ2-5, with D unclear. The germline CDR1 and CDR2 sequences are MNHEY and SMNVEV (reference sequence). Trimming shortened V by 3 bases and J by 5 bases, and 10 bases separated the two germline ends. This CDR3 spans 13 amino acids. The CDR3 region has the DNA TGTGCCAGCAGTTTTTATAATGGCGAGACCCAGTACTTC. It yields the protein CASSFYNGETQYF.

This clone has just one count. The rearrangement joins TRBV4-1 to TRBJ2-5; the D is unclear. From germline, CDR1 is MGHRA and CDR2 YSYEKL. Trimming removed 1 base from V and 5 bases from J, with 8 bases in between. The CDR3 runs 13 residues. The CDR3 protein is CASSQGGRETQYF. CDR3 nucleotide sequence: TGCGCCAGCAGCCAAGGTGGTAGGGAGACCCAGTACTTC.

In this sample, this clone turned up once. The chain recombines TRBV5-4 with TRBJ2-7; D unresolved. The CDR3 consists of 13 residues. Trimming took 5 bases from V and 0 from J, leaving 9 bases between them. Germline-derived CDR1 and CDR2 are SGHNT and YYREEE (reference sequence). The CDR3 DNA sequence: TGTGCCAGCAGTGGCGGTACCTCCTACGAGCAGTACTTC. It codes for CASSGGTSYEQYF. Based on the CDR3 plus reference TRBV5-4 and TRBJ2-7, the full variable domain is ETGVTQSPTHLIKTRGQQVTLRCSSQSGHNTVSWYQQALGQGPQFIFQYYREEENGRGNFPPRFSGLQFPNYSSELNVNALELDDSALYLCASSGGTSYEQYFGPGTRLTVT.

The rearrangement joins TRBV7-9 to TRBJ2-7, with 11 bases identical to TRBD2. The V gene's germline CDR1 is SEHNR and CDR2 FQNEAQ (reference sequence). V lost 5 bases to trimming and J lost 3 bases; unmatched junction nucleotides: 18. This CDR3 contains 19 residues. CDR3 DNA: TGTGCCAGCAGCGTCTCCGCCGGGACTAGCGGAGAAAAAGTCTACGAGCAGTACTTC. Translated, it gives CASSVSAGTSGEKVYEQYF.

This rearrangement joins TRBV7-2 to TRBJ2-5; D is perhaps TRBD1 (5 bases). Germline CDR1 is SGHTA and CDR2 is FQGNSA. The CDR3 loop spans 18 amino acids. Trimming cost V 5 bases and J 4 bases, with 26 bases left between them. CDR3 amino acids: CASSPLGRVVGRGETQYF. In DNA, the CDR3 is TGTGCCAGCAGCCCCCTAGGCAGGGTAGTAGGTAGGGGAGAGACCCAGTACTTC.

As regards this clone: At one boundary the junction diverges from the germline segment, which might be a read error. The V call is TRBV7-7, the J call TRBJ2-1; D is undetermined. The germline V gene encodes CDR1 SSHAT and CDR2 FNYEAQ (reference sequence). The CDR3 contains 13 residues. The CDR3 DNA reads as TGTGCTAGCAGCTTAGGACGTTACAATGAGCAGTTCTTC. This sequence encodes CASSLGRYNEQFF.